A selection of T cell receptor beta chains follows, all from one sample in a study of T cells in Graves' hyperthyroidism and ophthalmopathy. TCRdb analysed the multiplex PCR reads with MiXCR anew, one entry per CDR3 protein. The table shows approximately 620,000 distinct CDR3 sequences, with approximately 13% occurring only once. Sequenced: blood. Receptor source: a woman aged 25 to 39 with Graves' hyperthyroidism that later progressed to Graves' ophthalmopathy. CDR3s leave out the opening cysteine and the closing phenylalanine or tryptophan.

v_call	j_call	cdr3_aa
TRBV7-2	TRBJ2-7	ASSPGLAADEQY
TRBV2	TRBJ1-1	ASSVNTRTGETEAF
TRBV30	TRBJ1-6	AWSPPGQLASPLH
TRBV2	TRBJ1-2	ASSVGVEHGYT
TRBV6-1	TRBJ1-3	ASRPGQILLSGNTIY
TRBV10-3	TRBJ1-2	AISESNEGKGYT
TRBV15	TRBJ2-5	ATSRTIGRETQY
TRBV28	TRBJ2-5	ASSPELTTLQETQY
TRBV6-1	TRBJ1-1	ASAAPGLNTEAF
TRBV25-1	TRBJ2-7	ASSERAGTPYEQY
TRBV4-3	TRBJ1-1	VSSLEAGRSTEAF
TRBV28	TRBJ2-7	ASSSMGGGGGEQY
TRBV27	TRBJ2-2	ASSSRSSANTGELF
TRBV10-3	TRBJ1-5	ATVQGPDQPQH
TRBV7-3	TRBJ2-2	ASSPESGYPTGELF
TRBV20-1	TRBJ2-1	SARRLAGVNEQF
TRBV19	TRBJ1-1	ASSLRLGVNTEAF
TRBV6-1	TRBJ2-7	ASRHVGGPDEQY
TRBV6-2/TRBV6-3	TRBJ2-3	ASTQGLGLPPSDTQY
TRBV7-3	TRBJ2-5	ASSLTPGIQETQY
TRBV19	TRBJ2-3	ASSNPGNKVTDTQY
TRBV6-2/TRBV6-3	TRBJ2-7	ASSYPGEREAYEQY
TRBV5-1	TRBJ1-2	ASSFDREGDGYT
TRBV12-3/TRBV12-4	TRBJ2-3	ASSVTSGSGADTQY
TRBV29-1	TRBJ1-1	SVGPGVNTEAF
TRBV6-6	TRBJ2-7	ASSYSNPGGSGRFSYEQY
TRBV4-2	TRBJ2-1	ASSQDKGTKLDNEQF
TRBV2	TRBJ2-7	ASSTRGGNEQY
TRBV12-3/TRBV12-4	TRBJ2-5	ASSPRLAEETQY
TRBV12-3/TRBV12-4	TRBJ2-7	ASSVTEGGQY
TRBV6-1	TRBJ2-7	ASKEQWGLGAHEQY
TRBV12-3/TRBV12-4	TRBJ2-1	ASSKGLAGKGEQF
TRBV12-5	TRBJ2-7	ASGLVLDRGYEQY
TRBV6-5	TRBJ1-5	ASSYSIWGSGTNQPQH
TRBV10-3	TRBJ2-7	ATSPSPSSYEQY
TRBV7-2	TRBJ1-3	ASSLWGKGSAGNTIY
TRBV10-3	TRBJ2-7	ASWGGESDEQY
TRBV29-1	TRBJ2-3	SGEGENTDTQY
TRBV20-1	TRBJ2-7	SARGVATSDSYEQY
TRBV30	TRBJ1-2	AWSGQGHYGYT
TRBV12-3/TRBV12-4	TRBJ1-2	ASSPTGGRGYT